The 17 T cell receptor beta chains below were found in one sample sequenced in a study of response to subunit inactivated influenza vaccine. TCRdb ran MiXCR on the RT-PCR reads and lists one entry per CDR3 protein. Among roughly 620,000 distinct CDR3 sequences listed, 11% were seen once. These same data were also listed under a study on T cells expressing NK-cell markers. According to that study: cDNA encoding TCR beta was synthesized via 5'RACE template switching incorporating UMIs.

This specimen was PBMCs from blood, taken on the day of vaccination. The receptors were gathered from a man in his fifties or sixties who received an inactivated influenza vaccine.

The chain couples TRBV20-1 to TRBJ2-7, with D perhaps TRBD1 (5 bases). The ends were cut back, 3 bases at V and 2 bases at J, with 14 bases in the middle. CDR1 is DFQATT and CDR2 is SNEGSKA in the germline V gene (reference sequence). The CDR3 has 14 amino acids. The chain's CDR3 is CSASFVGRAYEQYF. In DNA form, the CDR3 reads TGCAGTGCTAGTTTTGTCGGCAGGGCCTACGAGCAGTACTTC.

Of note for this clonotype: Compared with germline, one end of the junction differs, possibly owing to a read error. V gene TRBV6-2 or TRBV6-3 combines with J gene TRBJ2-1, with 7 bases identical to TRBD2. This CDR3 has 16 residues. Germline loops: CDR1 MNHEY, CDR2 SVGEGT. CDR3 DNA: TGTGCCAGCAGTTACTCGAGCGGGAATCGCTACAATGAGCAGTCCTTC. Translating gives CASSYSSGNRYNEQSF.

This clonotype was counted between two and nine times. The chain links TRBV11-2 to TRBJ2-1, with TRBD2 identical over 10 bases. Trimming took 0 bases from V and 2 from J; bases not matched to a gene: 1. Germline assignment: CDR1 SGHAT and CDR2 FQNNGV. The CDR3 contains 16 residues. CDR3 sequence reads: CASSLESGRAYNEQFF. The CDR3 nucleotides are TGTGCCAGCAGCTTAGAGAGCGGGAGGGCCTACAATGAGCAGTTCTTC.

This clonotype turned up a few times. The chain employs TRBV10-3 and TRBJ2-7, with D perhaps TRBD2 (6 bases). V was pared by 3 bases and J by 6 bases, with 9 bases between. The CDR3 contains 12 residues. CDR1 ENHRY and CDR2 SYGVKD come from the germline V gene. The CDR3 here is CAISDSGVEQYF. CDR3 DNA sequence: TGTGCCATCAGTGACTCGGGGGTCGAGCAGTACTTC.

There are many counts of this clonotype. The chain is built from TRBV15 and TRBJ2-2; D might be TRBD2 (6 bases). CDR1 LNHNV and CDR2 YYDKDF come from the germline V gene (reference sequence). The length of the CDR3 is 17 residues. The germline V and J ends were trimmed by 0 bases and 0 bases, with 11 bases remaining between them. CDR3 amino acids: CATSRDLRDANTGELFF. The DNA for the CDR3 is TGTGCCACCAGCAGAGATCTGCGGGACGCGAACACCGGGGAGCTGTTTTTT.

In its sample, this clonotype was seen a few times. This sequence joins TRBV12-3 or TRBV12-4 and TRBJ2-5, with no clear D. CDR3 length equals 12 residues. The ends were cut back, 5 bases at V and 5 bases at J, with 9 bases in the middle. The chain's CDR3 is CASSPDGETQYF. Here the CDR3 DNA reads TGTGCCAGCAGTCCCGACGGGGAGACCCAGTACTTC.

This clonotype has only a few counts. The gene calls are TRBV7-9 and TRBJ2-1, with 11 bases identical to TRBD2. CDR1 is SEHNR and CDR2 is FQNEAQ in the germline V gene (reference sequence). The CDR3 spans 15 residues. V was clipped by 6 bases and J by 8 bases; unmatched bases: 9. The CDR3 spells CASSPTSGTPHEQFF. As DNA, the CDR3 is TGTGCCAGCAGTCCGACTAGCGGGACCCCCCATGAGCAGTTCTTC.

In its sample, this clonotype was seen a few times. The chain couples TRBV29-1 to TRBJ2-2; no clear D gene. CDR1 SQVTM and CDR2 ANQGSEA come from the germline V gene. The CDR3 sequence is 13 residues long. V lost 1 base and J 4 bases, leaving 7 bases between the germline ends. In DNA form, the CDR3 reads TGCAGCGTTGAAGGACAAGCCACCGGGGAGCTGTTTTTT. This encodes CSVEGQATGELFF.

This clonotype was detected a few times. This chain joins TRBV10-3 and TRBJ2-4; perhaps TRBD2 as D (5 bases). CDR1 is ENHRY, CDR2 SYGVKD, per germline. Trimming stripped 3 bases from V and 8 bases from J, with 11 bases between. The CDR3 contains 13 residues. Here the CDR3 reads CAISEGSSYIQYF. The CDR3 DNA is TGTGCCATCAGTGAAGGGAGTTCGTACATTCAGTACTTC.

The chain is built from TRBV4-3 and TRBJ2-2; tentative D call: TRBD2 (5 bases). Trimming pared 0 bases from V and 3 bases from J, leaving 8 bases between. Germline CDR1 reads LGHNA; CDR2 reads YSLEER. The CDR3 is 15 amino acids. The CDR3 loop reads CASSQESGYTGELFF. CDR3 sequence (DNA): TGCGCCAGCAGCCAAGAGTCGGGGTACACCGGGGAGCTGTTTTTT.

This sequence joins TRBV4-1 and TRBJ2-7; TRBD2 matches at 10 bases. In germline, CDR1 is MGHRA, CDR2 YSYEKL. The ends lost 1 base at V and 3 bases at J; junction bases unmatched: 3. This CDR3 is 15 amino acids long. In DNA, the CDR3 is TGCGCCAGCAGCCAAGTTATAGCGGGGGGCTACGAGCAGTACTTC. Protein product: CASSQVIAGGYEQYF.

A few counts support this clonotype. The CDR3 sequence: CASSKNQGYNEKLFF. In DNA form, the CDR3 reads TGTGCCAGCAGTAAGAATCAGGGGTATAATGAAAAACTGTTTTTT. The rearrangement links TRBV6-1 to TRBJ1-4, with TRBD1 as a possible D gene (6 bases). This CDR3 comprises 15 residues. In germline, CDR1 is MNHNS, CDR2 SASEGT. V was pared by 5 bases and J by 4 bases, with 14 bases between.

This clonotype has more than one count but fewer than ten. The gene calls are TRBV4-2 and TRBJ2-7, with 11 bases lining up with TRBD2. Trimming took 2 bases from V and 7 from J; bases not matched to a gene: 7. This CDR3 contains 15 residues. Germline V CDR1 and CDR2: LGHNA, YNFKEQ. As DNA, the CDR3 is TGTGCCAGCAGCCAAATTAGCGGGAGGGCGCGTGAGCAGTACTTC. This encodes CASSQISGRAREQYF.

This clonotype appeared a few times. The CDR3 DNA sequence: TGTGCCAGCATGTTGAGGATAAATTCACCCCTCCACTTT. It translates to CASMLRINSPLHF. The chain uses TRBV6-2 or TRBV6-3 and TRBJ1-6; D gene unclear. The germline V gene has CDR1 MNHEY and CDR2 SVGEGT. There are 13 residues in the CDR3. Trimming took 7 bases from V and 7 from J, leaving 11 bases between them.

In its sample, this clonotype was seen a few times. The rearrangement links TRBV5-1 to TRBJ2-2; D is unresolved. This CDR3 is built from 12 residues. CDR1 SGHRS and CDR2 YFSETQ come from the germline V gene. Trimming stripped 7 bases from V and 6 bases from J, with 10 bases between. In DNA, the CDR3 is TGCGCCAGCGGCGGAGTGGCCGGGGAGCTGTTTTTT. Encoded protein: CASGGVAGELFF. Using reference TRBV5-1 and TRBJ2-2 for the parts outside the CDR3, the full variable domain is KAGVTQTPRYLIKTRGQQVTLSCSPISGHRSVSWYQQTPGQGLQFLFEYFSETQRNKGNFPGRFSGRQFSNSRSEMNVSTLELGDSALYLCASGGVAGELFFGEGSRLTVL.

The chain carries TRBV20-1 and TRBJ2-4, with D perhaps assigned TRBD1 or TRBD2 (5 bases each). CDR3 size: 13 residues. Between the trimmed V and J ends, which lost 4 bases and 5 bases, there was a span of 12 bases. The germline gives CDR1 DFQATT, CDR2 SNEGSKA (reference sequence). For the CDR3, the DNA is TGCAGTGCTACCAAGGGACGCGAAAACATTCAGTACTTC. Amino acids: CSATKGRENIQYF.

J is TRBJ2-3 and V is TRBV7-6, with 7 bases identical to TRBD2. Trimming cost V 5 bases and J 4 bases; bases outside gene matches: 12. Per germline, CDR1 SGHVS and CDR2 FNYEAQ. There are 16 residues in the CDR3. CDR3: CASSVLGTTIADTQYF. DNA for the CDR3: TGTGCCAGCAGCGTCCTCGGGACTACTATAGCAGATACGCAGTATTTT.